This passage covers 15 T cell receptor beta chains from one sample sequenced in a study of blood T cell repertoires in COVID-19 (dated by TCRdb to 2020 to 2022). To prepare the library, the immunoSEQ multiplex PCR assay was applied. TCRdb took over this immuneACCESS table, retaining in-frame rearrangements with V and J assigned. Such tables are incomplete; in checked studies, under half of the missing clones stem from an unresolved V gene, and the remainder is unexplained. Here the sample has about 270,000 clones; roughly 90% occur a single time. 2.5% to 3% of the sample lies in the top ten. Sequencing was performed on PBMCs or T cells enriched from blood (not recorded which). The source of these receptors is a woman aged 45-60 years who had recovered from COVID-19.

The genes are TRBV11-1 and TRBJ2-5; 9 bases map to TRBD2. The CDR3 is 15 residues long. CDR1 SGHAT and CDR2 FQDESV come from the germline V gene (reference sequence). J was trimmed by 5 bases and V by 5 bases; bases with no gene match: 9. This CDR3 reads CASSRSGRRGETQYF. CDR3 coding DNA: TGTGCCAGCAGCCGGAGCGGGAGGCGGGGGGAGACCCAGTACTTC. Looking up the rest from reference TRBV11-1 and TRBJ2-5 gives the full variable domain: EAEVAQSPRYKITEKSQAVAFWCDPISGHATLYWYRQILGQGPELLVQFQDESVVDDSQLPKDRFSAERLKGVDSTLKIQPAELGDSAMYLCASSRSGRRGETQYFGPGTRLLVL.

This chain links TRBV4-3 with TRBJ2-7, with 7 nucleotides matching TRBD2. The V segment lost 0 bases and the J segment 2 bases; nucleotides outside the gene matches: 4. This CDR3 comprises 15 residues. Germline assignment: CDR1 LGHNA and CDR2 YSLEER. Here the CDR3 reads CASSQDLADPYEQYF. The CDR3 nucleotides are TGCGCCAGCAGCCAAGATCTAGCGGACCCCTACGAGCAGTACTTC.

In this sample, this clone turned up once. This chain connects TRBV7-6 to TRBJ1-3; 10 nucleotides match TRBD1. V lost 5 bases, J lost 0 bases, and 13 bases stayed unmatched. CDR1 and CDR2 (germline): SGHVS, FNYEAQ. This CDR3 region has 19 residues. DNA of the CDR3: TGTGCCAGCAGCCCGAGACCGGGACAGGGGAAACTCTCTGGAAACACCATATATTTT. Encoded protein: CASSPRPGQGKLSGNTIYF.

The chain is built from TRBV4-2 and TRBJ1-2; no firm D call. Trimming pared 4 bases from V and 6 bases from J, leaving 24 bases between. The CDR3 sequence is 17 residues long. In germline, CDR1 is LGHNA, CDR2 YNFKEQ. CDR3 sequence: CASSRPRRLRVTDGYTF. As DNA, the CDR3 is TGTGCCAGCAGCCGCCCTCGCCGCCTTCGGGTCACCGATGGCTACACCTTC.

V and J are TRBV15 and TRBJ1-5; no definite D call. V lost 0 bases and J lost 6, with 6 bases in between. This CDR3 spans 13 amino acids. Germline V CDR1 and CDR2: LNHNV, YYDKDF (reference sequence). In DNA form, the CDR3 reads TGTGCCACCAGCAGAGATATGAGTCAGCCCCAGCATTTT. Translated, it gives CATSRDMSQPQHF.

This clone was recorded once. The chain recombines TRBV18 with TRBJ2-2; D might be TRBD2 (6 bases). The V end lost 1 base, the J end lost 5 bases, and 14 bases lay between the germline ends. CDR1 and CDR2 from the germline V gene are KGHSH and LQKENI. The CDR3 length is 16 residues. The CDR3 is CASSPRALAPTGELFF. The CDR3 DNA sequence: TGTGCCAGCTCACCACGAGCTCTAGCGCCAACCGGGGAGCTGTTTTTT. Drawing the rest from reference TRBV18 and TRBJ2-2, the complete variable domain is NAGVMQNPRHLVRRRGQEARLRCSPMKGHSHVYWYRQLPEEGLKFMVYLQKENIIDESGMPKERFSAEFPKEGPSILRIQQVVRGDSAAYFCASSPRALAPTGELFFGEGSRLTVL.

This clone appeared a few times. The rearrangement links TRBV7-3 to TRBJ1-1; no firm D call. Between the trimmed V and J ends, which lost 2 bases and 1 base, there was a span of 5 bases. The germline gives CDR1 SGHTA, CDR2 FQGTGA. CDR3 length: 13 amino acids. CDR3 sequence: CASSLQKNTEAFF. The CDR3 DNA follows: TGTGCCAGCAGCTTACAGAAGAACACTGAAGCTTTCTTT. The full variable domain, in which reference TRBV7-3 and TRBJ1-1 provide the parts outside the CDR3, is GAGVSQTPSNKVTEKGKYVELRCDPISGHTALYWYRQSLGQGPEFLIYFQGTGAADDSGLPNDRFFAVRPEGSVSTLKIQRTERGDSAVYLCASSLQKNTEAFFGQGTRLTVV.

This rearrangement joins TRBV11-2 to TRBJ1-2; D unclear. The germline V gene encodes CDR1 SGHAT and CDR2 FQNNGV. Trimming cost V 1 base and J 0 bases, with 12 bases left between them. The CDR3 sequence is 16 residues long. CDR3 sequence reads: CASSLVARGSNYGYTF. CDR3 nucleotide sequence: TGTGCCAGCAGCTTAGTCGCACGGGGATCTAACTATGGCTACACCTTC. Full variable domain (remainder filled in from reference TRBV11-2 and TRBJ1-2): EAGVAQSPRYKIIEKRQSVAFWCNPISGHATLYWYQQILGQGPKLLIQFQNNGVVDDSQLPKDRFSAERLKGVDSTLKIQPAKLEDSAVYLCASSLVARGSNYGYTFGSGTRLTVV.

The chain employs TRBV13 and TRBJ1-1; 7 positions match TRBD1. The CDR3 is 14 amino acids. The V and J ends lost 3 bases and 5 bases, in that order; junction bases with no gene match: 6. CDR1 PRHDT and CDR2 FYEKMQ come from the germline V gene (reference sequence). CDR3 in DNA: TGTGCCAGCAGCTTTAACAGGGGAGAGACTGAAGCTTTCTTT. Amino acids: CASSFNRGETEAFF.

The DNA for the CDR3 is TGTGCCAGCAGCTCCCAGTACAGGGGTTATAGCAATCAGCCCCAGCATTTT. Its protein is CASSSQYRGYSNQPQHF. V gene TRBV7-8 combines with J gene TRBJ1-5; 7 positions agree with TRBD1. Per the germline V gene, CDR1 is SGHVS and CDR2 is FQNEAQ. The CDR3 has 17 amino acids. After removal of 4 bases from V and 0 bases from J, the junction contained 9 bases not matched to a gene.

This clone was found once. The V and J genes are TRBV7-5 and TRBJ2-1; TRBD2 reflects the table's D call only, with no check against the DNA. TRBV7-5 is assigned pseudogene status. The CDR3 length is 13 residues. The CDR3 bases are TGTGCCGGATTTGGCGGGAGGGGGCCTGAGCAGTTCTTC. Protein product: CAGFGGRGPEQFF.

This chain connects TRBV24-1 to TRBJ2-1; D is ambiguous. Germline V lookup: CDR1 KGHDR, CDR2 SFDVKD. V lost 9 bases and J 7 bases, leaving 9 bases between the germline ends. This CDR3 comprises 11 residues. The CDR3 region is CATGPVNEQFF. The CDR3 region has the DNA TGTGCCACCGGGCCCGTTAATGAGCAGTTCTTC.

The CDR3 DNA reads TGTGCCAGCAGCATCCTTCTCCCGGGCAGGGGGACACAAGAGACCCAGTACTTC. It specifies CASSILLPGRGTQETQYF. The chain uses TRBV7-9 and TRBJ2-5; 7 nucleotides match TRBD1. The CDR3 is 18 amino acids. V was pared by 5 bases and J by 2 bases, with 17 bases of the junction left unmatched. Germline-derived CDR1 and CDR2 are SEHNR and FQNEAQ (reference sequence).

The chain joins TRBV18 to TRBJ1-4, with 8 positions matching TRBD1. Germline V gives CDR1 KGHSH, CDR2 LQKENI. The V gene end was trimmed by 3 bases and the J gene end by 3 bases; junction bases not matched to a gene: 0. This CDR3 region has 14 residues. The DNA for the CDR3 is TGTGCCAGCTCACCGACAGGGGCTAATGAAAAACTGTTTTTT. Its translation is CASSPTGANEKLFF.

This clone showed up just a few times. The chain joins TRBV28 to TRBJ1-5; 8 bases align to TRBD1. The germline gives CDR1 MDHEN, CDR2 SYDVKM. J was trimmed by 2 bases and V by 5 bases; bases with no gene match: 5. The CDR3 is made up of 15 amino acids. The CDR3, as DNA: TGTGCCAGCAGTGCAGGGGGCTATGGCAATCAGCCCCAGCATTTT. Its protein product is CASSAGGYGNQPQHF.